This TCR beta chain was observed in a study of blood T cell repertoires in COVID-19. Germline assignment: CDR1 SGHKS and CDR2 YYEKEE (reference sequence). The junction had 6 bases not matched to a gene; V was cut back by 0 bases and J by 5 bases. This CDR3 region has 15 residues. Source study methods: By means of reference gene primer amplification, nucleated cell counts were estimated. TCRdb's copy holds only in-frame clones and misses some; the assay was immunoSEQ multiplex PCR. That table supplies the V and J calls and clone size; D and trimming were determined from the DNA. Found here are about 170,000 clones, more than 75% of them singletons; the top ten hold 2.5% to 4%.

The V call is TRBV5-5, the J call TRBJ2-5; 8 positions match TRBD2. This clonotype originated in a man between 65 and 85 years old with acute or convalescent COVID-19. Material for sequencing was peripheral blood. CDR3 region: CASSLGLALKETQYF. The CDR3 DNA is TGTGCCAGCAGCTTGGGACTAGCGTTAAAGGAGACCCAGTACTTC.